The source of this TCR beta chain is a study of cytomegalovirus exposure and HLA in healthy donors (dated by TCRdb to the late 2010s). Notes on the research overall: An earlier analysis of about 530 of the donors reported approximately 280 Gb of sequence data and 95 million to 130 million unique TCR beta sequences obtained from around 180 million T cells. A later analysis re-analyzed previously published TCR beta repertoires from 600 to 850 donors and added high-resolution HLA genotyping to study TCR occurrence patterns. To predict cytomegalovirus infection status, the study brought together high-throughput TCR immunosequencing, statistical association of individual TCRs with disease status, and machine learning. Every repertoire in the discovery cohort had been generated on one and the same sequencing platform. Alongside the repertoire data, information on donor age, sex, ethnicity and CMV serostatus was compiled. An early release that covered some 640 HLA-typed donors contained approximately 290 gigabases of sequencing data and 65 million to 100 million unique TCR sequences. Roughly 5 DR-DQ haplotypes were treated as single units for association and clustering because of strong linkage in the cohort. HLA typing included class I and class II loci at four-digit resolution. A separate validation cohort of 100 to 150 different subjects was used in addition to the roughly 620-subject first cohort. Rather than using new phenotypic data, the later analysis identified candidate immune exposures from TCR beta sequences and from how often those sequences occurred across donors. The genetic ancestry cluster associated with self-reported Caucasian donors included around four fifths of the approximately 400 genotyped donors. The study profiled the T cell repertoires of approximately 700 subjects by immunosequencing and related them to cytomegalovirus serostatus. The aim of the study was to test whether cataloging public T cell receptors could identify signatures of past pathogen exposure. The number of donors typed differed by locus, with 629-630 for A, B, C, DRB1 and DQB1, 522 for DQA1, about 610 for DPA1, and around 450 for DPB1. To decide whether each TCR beta V gene segment behaved as functional or pseudogenic, an earlier analysis of approximately 600 of the donors relied on high-throughput TCR beta sequencing. A later genetic analysis used genome-wide SNP genotypes for about 55% of the 666 donors, treating that subset as a discovery cohort. Among around 400 genotyped donors of the cohort, an average of around 240,000 unique TCR beta nucleotide sequences was sequenced per donor, of which 15% to 20% were non-productive. Broader findings and caveats from the paper: According to a later analysis, most CMV-associated TCR beta chains appeared to be HLA-restricted, and the HLA associations seemed to be driven largely by CMV exposure. In a later genetic analysis, fewer N-insertions in productive TCRs were reported among donors in an Asian-associated ancestry cluster than the approximately 670-donor mean. Sequencing depth was assumed to be roughly uniform across donors in the presence/absence analyses, though that assumption may not hold. The classifier was reported to diagnose cytomegalovirus status with high specificity and sensitivity in both the original and validation cohorts. A further reported finding was that TCR beta sequences accurately predicted the HLA-A and HLA-B alleles for most subjects in the first cohort. V-gene and J-gene trimming of TCR beta chains was associated with a missense DCLRE1C variant in a later genetic analysis, and the association was replicated in an independent cohort. The study listed approximately 150 TCR beta chains as associated with cytomegalovirus. Assigning TCR associations to individual alleles was difficult when HLA alleles, especially DR and DQ, strongly co-occurred. A later analysis reported that several top co-occurrence clusters appeared linked to parvovirus B19, influenza, CMV and Epstein-Barr virus. According to a later analysis, TCR association rates differed among HLA loci, with DRB1 alleles showing the most associated TCRs and HLA-C alleles showing the fewest. Because counts were too low, 15 or so rarely observed V segments, including chromosome 9 orphons, were excluded from the earlier analysis of 500 to 700 of the donors. Only TCR beta chains were sequenced in this cohort, and the absence of alpha or paired-chain data limited detectable features. In a later analysis, HLA-associated TCR beta chains were found to be more clonally expanded and to have lower generation probabilities than equally common non-associated chains. Most TCR sequences were observed very rarely across donors, whereas some public TCRs were present in many individuals. The authors suggested that the approach could potentially be generalized to other disease states and immunological phenotypes. Correlated functional status among segregating V segments might reflect linkage disequilibrium, but an unknown experimental factor could not be ruled out. A cluster of highly shared sequence variants was judged likely to represent a technical artifact of the sequencing pipeline. At a false discovery rate of 0.05, a later analysis linked 16,951 TCR beta sequences to specific HLA alleles. HLA typing was unavailable for some donors at each locus, so association tests used only the typed subset. In vitro tests confirmed that three of the cytomegalovirus-associated TCR beta chains recognize cytomegalovirus antigens. The only immune exposure information available for the cohort was CMV serostatus. In an earlier analysis of approximately 590 of the donors, most TCR beta V segments were observed in productive rearrangements about 90% or about 30% of the time, broadly matching IMGT annotations. Because the 87-base-pair reads could not distinguish some IMGT-functional V segments, including TRBV6-2 and TRBV6-3, those segments were excluded.

Libraries were constructed by the immunoSEQ multiplex PCR assay. A mixture of 60 forward primers for TCR Vbeta segments and 13 reverse primers for TCR Jbeta segments was used in the multiplex PCR. Amplification of the CDR3 region of rearranged TCR beta genes was performed with a multiplex PCR assay on genomic DNA. The Illumina HiSeq System was used to sequence the amplified TCR beta libraries as 87-base-pair reads. The authors processed their data as follows. A later analysis tallied roughly 78 million unique TCR beta chains across the 610 or so repertoires, and roughly 11 million of those chains were shared by two or more donors. Raw reads were error-corrected and collapsed into unique sequences by a nearest-neighbor algorithm in which closely related sequences were merged to remove PCR and sequencing errors. CDR3 sequences were aligned to IMGT reference sequences to assign V, D and J gene segments. For a sequence to be retained, at least a six-nucleotide match to both a V gene segment and a J gene segment was required. Rearrangements were called productive when the CDR3 lacked stop codons and stayed in frame with V and J; all others were non-productive. CDR3 was defined by IMGT convention, running from the second conserved V-encoded cysteine to the conserved J-encoded phenylalanine. In an earlier analysis of around 540 of the donors, sequences lacking an unambiguous match to a single V gene segment were excluded. In an earlier analysis of approximately 590 of the donors, a V segment was called functional when productive rearrangements were above 56.7%, and segregating when the standard deviation between donors exceeded 5%. A statistical classification framework was built for diagnosing cytomegalovirus status from the catalog of TCR beta chain sequences. In a later analysis, V and J genes were assigned by comparing TCR nucleotide sequences against IMGT/GENE-DB human TR gene sequences. In a later analysis, CDR3 sequences and most-parsimonious VDJ recombination scenarios were assigned using the TCRdist pipeline. A later analysis defined each TCR beta chain by its CDR3 amino acid sequence plus V-gene family, and excluded reads lacking a unique V-gene family. In a later analysis, approximately 590 highly shared, low-generation-probability nucleotide sequences were removed to address suspected cross-contamination and a sequencing artifact. For each public chain, a later analysis derived a clonal expansion index from normalized ranks of inferred template counts within each repertoire. In a later analysis, generation probabilities were computed with a VDJ recombination model fitted to out-of-frame rearrangements, and the resulting probabilities were checked against IGoR. In a later analysis, TCR-TCR, TCR-HLA and TCR-CMV co-occurrence was scored with hypergeometric tests, and a repertoire-size bias correction was applied to TCR pairs. A later analysis estimated false discovery rates by permuting HLA or CMV assignments 20 times. In a later analysis, co-occurring TCRs were grouped using DBSCAN, and TCRdist sequence similarity was added for clustering within HLA-allele-positive subsets. For co-occurrence clustering, repertoires with fewer than 30,000 or more than 120,000 public chains were excluded, along with five or six repertoires with anomalous nucleotide sharing. TCRdb stores this immuneACCESS table with in-frame sequences only. Part of the clones is absent; in the studies checked, under half of the shortfall reflects unresolved V genes, and no reason is known for the rest. V and J calls and clone size are given by that table; D and trimming were obtained from the DNA. The sample data list about 170,000 clones, and 60% to 80% of these were observed just once. The top ten hold around 0.96% of the sample.

CDR1 and CDR2 are read off the germline V gene as SGHDT and YYEEEE. The CDR3 holds 14 amino acids from the cysteine to the phenylalanine. The DNA shown is the 42-base CDR3, in frame from base 1. V is reduced by 3 bases and J by 3 bases, leaving a spacing of 10 bases between them. In total, 630 or so healthy bone marrow donors made up the cohort. At the time of sampling, all cohort members were nominally healthy, though unrecorded immune exposures were likely present. The donor tested CMV seropositive and was one of the 289 seropositive cohort members. Each donor provided a peripheral blood sample, and peripheral blood mononuclear cells were used for TCR beta sequencing. Genomic DNA was extracted from the blood cell samples with the Qiagen DNeasy Blood Extraction Kit. Comment on this clone: This receptor's antigen is unknown. Per-base qualities were not stored, and no clone one base away is much larger.

Sample: PBMCs. This TCR derives from a woman between 50 and 59 years old in good health and CMV-seropositive. The rearranged segments are TRBV5-6 and TRBJ1-5; matching of 5 bases hints at TRBD1 as the D gene. The CDR3 in this case is CASSSRQINQPQHF. The nucleotides are TGTGCCAGCAGCTCCAGACAGATCAATCAGCCCCAGCATTTT.